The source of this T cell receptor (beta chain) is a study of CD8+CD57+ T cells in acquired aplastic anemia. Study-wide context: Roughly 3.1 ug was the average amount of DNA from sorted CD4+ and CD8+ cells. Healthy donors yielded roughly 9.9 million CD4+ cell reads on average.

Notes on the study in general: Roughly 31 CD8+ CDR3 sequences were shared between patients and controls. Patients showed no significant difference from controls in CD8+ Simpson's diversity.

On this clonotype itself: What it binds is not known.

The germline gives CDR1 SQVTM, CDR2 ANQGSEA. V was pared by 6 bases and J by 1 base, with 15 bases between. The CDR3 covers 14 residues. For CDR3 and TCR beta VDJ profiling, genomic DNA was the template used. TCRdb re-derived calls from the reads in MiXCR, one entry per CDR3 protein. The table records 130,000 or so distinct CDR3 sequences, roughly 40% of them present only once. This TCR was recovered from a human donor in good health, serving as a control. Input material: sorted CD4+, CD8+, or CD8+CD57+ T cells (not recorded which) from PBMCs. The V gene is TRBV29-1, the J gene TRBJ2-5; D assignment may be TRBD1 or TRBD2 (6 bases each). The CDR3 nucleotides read TGCAGCGTCGCGGAAGGGGGAGGCCAAGAGACCCAGTACTTC. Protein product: CSVAEGGGQETQYF.